The next 8 T cell receptor beta chains were all read from a single sample in a study of T cells in Graves' hyperthyroidism and ophthalmopathy. What was amplified from RNA transcripts were TCR beta CDR3 regions. Primed by the HTBI set, a first-round RT-PCR was run on the TCR CDR3. Each CDR3 protein gets one entry after TCRdb re-called the multiplex PCR reads with MiXCR. The profile covers a few hundred thousand distinct CDR3 sequences, with about 45% appearing a single time and 44% taken by the ten largest. The sequencing sample was made of peripheral blood or thyroid tissue (not recorded which). The receptor source for this set is an adult woman with Graves' disease, either hyperthyroidism or ophthalmopathy (not recorded which).

This clonotype was seen a handful of times. This CDR3 is CASGPGDTQYF. The CDR3 nucleotides read TGTGCCAGCGGACCAGGGGATACGCAGTATTTT. V usage is TRBV25-1 and J usage is TRBJ2-3; D is possibly TRBD1 (5 bases). The CDR3 covers 11 residues. Trimming took off 8 bases at V and 6 bases at J, with 9 bases between the two ends. The V gene's germline CDR1 is MGHDK and CDR2 SYGVNS.

This clonotype showed up many times. The genes are TRBV6-4 and TRBJ1-3, with a tentative D call TRBD1 (5 bases). The CDR3 spans 12 residues. Trimming took 7 bases from V and 4 from J, leaving 8 bases between them. From germline, CDR1 is MRHNA and CDR2 SNTAGT. The CDR3 spells CASNRTGNTIYF. CDR3 DNA: TGTGCCAGCAACCGGACAGGAAACACCATATATTTT.

The chain joins TRBV7-2 to TRBJ2-2, with D unresolved. Germline CDR1 reads SGHTA; CDR2 reads FQGNSA. V was cut by 2 bases and J by 6 bases, with 10 bases left in between. The CDR3 is made up of 14 amino acids. In DNA form, the CDR3 reads TGTGCCAGCAGCTTAAGCCGGGTCGCCGGGGAGCTGTTTTTT. This gives the protein CASSLSRVAGELFF. Variable domain in full (rest from reference TRBV7-2 and TRBJ2-2): GAGVSQSPSNKVTEKGKDVELRCDPISGHTALYWYRQSLGQGLEFLIYFQGNSAPDKSGLPSDRFSAERTGGSVSTLTIQRTQQEDSAVYLCASSLSRVAGELFFGEGSRLTVL.

V is TRBV9 and J is TRBJ1-2; TRBD1 is a possible D gene (5 bases). CDR1 is SGDLS and CDR2 is YYNGEE in the germline V gene. V lost 1 base and J 5 bases, leaving 12 bases between the germline ends. This CDR3 is 14 amino acids long. CDR3 coding DNA: TGTGCCAGCAGCGTAAAAGGGGTCCCTTATGGCTACACCTTC. This gives the protein CASSVKGVPYGYTF. The full variable domain, with the rest looked up from reference TRBV9 and TRBJ1-2, is DSGVTQTPKHLITATGQRVTLRCSPRSGDLSVYWYQQSLDQGLQFLIQYYNGEERAKGNILERFSAQQFPDLHSELNLSSLELGDSALYFCASSVKGVPYGYTFGSGTRLTVV.

The chain couples TRBV5-1 to TRBJ2-7; D is possibly TRBD1 (7 bases). The CDR3 length is 14 residues. Germline V gene data show CDR1 as SGHRS and CDR2 as YFSETQ. The V end was cut by 1 base, the J end by 6 bases, with 14 bases between. The chain's CDR3 is CASSLHQGGSEQYF. CDR3 nucleotide sequence: TGCGCCAGCAGCTTGCATCAGGGGGGTAGCGAGCAGTACTTC.

This clonotype was counted at least ten times. The chain links TRBV29-1 to TRBJ1-1, with D unclear. Trimming pared 2 bases from V and 10 bases from J, leaving 17 bases between. The CDR3 loop spans 13 amino acids. The germline V gene encodes CDR1 SQVTM and CDR2 ANQGSEA. Here the CDR3 reads CSVELITQLGAFF. The CDR3, as DNA: TGCAGCGTTGAATTAATAACCCAGCTTGGAGCTTTCTTT.

About this clonotype itself: A junction boundary mismatches the germline segment, possibly from a read error. The chain uses TRBV7-9 and TRBJ2-5; TRBD1 matches 7 bases. CDR1 and CDR2 (germline): SEHNR, FQNEAQ (reference sequence). The CDR3 covers 16 residues. For the CDR3, the DNA is TGTACCAGCAGCCATGGACAGGCGAACACCGGGGAGACCCAGTACTTC. Encoded protein: CTSSHGQANTGETQYF.

The V call is TRBV15, the J call TRBJ2-5; D gene uncertain. Germline CDR1 reads LNHNV; CDR2 reads YYDKDF (reference sequence). The CDR3 loop spans 15 amino acids. V lost 3 bases to trimming and J lost 0 bases, with 11 bases between them. CDR3 bases: TGTGCCACCAGCAGTTTTAGACTCAACCAAGAGACCCAGTACTTC. It yields the protein CATSSFRLNQETQYF.